The source of this T cell receptor (beta chain) is a study of shared clonotypes between healthy human individuals. Assay: immunoSEQ multiplex PCR; the TCRdb copy retains only in-frame clones and omits some. The profile shows fewer than 2.5 million clones, roughly 93% of them singletons. This clone was seen only once. What it recognizes is unknown. Study-wide results and caveats: The four-donor shared clonotypes exceeded non-shared clonotypes in generation probability, with non-shared ones scoring lower.

This sequence was found in a man between 18 and 35 years old in good health. Some clones in this sample may be carry-over from other donors' samples. The sample consisted of naive CD4+ T cells from PBMCs. Sample subset: CD45RA+ positively selected.

In DNA, the CDR3 is TGTGCCAGCAGTTCCGGACTAGCGGGGGTGGGGGAGCAGTTCTTC. Translated, it gives CASSSGLAGVGEQFF. The chain carries TRBV6-6 and TRBJ2-1; the match to TRBD2 covers 13 bases. This CDR3 comprises 15 residues. After removal of 4 bases from V and 10 bases from J, the junction contained 7 bases not matched to a gene. CDR1 and CDR2 (germline): MNHNY, SVGAGI (reference sequence).